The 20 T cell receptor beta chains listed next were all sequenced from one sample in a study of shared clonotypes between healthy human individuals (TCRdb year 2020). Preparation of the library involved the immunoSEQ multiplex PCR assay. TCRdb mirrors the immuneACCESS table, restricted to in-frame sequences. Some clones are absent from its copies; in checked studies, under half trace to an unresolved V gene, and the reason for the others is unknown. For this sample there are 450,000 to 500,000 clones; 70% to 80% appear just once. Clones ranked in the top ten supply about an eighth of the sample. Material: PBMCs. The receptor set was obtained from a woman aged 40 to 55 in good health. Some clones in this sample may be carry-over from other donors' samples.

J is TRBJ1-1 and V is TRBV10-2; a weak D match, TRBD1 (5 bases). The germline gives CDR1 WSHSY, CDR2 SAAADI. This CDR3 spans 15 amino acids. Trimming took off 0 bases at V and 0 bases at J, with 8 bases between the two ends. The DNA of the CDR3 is TGCGCCAGCAGTGAGTCAAGGGACGTGAACACTGAAGCTTTCTTT. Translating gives CASSESRDVNTEAFF.

CDR3 sequence: CASSLGSGGQGGKAFF. The CDR3 DNA sequence: TGTGCCAGCAGTTTAGGGAGTGGAGGACAGGGGGGAAAAGCTTTCTTT. The V gene is TRBV27, the J gene TRBJ1-1; TRBD1 agrees at 10 bases. Trimming cost V 2 bases and J 9 bases; bases outside gene matches: 12. CDR3 length: 16 amino acids. Germline CDR1 is MNHEY and CDR2 is SMNVEV (reference sequence).

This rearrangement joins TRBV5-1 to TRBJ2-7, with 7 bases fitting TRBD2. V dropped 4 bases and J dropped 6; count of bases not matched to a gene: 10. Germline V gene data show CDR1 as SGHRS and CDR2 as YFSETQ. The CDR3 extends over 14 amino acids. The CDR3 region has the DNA TGCGCCAGCAGCCAGGCCCCTAGCGGTGGCGAGCAGTACTTC. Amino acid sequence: CASSQAPSGGEQYF.

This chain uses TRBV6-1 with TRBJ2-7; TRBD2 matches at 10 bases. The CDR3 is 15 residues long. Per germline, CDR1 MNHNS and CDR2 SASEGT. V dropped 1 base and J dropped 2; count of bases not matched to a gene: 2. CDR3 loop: CASSEGAGGPYEQYF. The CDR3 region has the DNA TGTGCCAGCAGTGAAGGAGCGGGAGGGCCCTACGAGCAGTACTTC.

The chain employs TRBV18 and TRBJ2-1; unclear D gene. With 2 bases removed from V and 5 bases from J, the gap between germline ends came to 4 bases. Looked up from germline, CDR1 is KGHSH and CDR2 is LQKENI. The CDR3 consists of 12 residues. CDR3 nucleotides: TGTGCCAGCTCACCAACGAACAATGAGCAGTTCTTC. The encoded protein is CASSPTNNEQFF.

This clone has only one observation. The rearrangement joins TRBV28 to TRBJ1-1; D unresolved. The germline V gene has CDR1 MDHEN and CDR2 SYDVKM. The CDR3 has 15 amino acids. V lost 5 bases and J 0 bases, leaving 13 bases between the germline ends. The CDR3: CASSIRTPMNTEAFF. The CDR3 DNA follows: TGTGCCAGCAGTATTAGGACGCCAATGAACACTGAAGCTTTCTTT. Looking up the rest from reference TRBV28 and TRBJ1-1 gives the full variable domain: DVKVTQSSRYLVKRTGEKVFLECVQDMDHENMFWYRQDPGLGLRLIYFSYDVKMKEKGDIPEGYSVSREKKERFSLILESASTNQTSMYLCASSIRTPMNTEAFFGQGTRLTVV.

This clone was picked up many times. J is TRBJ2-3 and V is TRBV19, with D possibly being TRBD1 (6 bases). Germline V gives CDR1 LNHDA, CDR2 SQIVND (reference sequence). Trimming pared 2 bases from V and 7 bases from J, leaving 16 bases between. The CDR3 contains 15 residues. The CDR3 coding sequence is TGTGCCAGTAGTATAAGGGAAGGGGGTAGATATACGCAGTATTTT. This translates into CASSIREGGRYTQYF. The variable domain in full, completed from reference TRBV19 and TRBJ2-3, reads DGGITQSPKYLFRKEGQNVTLSCEQNLNHDAMYWYRQDPGQGLRLIYYSQIVNDFQKGDIAEGYSVSREKKESFPLTVTSAQKNPTAFYLCASSIREGGRYTQYFGPGTRLTVL.

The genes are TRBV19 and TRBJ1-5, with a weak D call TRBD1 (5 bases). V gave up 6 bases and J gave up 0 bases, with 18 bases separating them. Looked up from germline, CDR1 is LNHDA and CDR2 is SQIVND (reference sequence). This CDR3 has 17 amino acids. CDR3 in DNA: TGTGCCAGTAGCCCTGGGGCAGGGCAGTTTAGCAATCAGCCCCAGCATTTT. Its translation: CASSPGAGQFSNQPQHF.

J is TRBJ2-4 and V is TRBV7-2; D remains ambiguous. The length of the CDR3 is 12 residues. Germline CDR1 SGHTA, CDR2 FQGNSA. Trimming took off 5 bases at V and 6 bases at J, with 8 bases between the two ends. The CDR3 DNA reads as TGTGCCAGCAGCGCCCGCCTAAACATTCAGTACTTC. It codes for CASSARLNIQYF.

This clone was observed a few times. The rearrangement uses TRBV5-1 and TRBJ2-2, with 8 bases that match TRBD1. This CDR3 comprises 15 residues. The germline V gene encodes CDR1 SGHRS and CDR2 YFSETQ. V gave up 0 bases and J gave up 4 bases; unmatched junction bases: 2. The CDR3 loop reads CASSLGGTGTGELFF. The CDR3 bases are TGCGCCAGCAGCTTGGGCGGGACAGGCACCGGGGAGCTGTTTTTT.

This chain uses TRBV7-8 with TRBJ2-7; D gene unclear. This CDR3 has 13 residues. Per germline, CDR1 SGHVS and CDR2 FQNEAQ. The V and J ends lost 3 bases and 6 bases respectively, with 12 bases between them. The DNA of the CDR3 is TGTGCCAGCAGCTTTGGCAAGTGGGGCGAGCAGTACTTC. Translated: CASSFGKWGEQYF.

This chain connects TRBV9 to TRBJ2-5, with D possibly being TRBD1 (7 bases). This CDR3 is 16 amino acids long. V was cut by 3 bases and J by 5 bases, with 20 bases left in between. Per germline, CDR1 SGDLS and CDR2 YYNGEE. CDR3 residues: CASSARPQGGPETQYF. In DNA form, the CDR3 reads TGTGCCAGCAGCGCTAGACCCCAGGGGGGACCGGAGACCCAGTACTTC.

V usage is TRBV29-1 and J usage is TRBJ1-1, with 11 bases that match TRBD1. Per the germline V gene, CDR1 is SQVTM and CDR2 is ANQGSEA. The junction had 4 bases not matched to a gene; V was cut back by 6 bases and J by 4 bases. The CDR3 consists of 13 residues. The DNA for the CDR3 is TGCAGCGTCCGGGACAGGGGGAGCACTGAAGCTTTCTTT. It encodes CSVRDRGSTEAFF.

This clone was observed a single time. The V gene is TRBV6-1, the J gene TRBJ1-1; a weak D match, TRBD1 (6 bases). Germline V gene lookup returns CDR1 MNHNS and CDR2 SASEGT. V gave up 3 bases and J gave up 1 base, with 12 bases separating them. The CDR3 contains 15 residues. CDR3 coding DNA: TGTGCCAGCAGTGATCCGGGGGCGCGGAACACTGAAGCTTTCTTT. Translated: CASSDPGARNTEAFF.

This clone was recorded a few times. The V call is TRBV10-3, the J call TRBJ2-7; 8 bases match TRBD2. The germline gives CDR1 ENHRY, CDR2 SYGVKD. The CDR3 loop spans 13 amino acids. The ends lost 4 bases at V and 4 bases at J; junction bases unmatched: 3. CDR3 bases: TGTGCCATCAGTGCGGGGGGGGTTTACGAGCAGTACTTC. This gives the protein CAISAGGVYEQYF.

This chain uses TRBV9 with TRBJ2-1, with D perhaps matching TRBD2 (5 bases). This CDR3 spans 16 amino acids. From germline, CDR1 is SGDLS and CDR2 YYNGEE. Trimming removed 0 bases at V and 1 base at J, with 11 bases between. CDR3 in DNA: TGTGCCAGCAGCGTAGTAGGCGGGCTTTCCTACAATGAGCAGTTCTTC. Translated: CASSVVGGLSYNEQFF.

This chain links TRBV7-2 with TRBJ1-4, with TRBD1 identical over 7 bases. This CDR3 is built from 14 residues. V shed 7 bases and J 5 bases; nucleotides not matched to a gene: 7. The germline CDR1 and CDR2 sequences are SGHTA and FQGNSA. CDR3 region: CASNPGGANEKLFF. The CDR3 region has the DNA TGTGCCAGCAACCCAGGGGGGGCAAATGAAAAACTGTTTTTT. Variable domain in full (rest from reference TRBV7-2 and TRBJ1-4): GAGVSQSPSNKVTEKGKDVELRCDPISGHTALYWYRQSLGQGLEFLIYFQGNSAPDKSGLPSDRFSAERTGGSVSTLTIQRTQQEDSAVYLCASNPGGANEKLFFGSGTQLSVL.

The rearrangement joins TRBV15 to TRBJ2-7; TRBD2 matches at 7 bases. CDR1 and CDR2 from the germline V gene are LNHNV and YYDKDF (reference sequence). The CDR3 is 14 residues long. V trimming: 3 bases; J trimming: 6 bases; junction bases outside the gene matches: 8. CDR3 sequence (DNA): TGTGCCACCAGCAGGGGCGGGAGAGTCCCCGAGCAGTACTTC. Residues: CATSRGGRVPEQYF.

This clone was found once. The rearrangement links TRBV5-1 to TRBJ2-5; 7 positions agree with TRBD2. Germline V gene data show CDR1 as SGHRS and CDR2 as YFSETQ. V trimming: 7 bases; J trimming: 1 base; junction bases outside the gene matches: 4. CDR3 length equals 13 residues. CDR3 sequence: CASGGGSQETQYF. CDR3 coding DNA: TGCGCCAGCGGGGGGGGTTCCCAAGAGACCCAGTACTTC.

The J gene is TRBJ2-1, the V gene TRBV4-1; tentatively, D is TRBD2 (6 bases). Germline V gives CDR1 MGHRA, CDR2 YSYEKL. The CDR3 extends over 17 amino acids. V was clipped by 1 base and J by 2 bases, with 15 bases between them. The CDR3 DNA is TGCGCCAGCAGCCAAGCTCTTGGGACTGGGACCTACAATGAGCAGTTCTTC. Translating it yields CASSQALGTGTYNEQFF.